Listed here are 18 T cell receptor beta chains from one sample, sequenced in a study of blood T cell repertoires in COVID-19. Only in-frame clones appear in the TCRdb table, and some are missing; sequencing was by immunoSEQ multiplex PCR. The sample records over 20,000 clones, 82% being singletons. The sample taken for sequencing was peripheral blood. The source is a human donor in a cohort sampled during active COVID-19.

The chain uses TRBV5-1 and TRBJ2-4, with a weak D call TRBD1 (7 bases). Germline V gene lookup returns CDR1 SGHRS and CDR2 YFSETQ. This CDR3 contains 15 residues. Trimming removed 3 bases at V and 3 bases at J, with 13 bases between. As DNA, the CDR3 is TGCGCCAGCAGCTGGACTCAGGGGGGCAAAAACATTCAGTACTTC. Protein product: CASSWTQGGKNIQYF.

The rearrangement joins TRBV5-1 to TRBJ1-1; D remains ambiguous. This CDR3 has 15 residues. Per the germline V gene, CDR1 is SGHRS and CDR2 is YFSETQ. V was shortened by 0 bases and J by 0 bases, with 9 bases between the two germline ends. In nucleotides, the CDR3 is TGCGCCAGCAGCTTGGGTCTACGAATGAACACTGAAGCTTTCTTT. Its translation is CASSLGLRMNTEAFF. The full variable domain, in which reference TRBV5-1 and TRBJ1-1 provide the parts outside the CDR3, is KAGVTQTPRYLIKTRGQQVTLSCSPISGHRSVSWYQQTPGQGLQFLFEYFSETQRNKGNFPGRFSGRQFSNSRSEMNVSTLELGDSALYLCASSLGLRMNTEAFFGQGTRLTVV.

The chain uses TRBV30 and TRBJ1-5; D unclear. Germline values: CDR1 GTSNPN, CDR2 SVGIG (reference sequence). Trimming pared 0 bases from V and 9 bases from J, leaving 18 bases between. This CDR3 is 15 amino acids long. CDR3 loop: CAWSVIRAEGAPQHF. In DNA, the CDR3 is TGTGCCTGGAGTGTAATTCGGGCGGAGGGTGCGCCCCAGCATTTT. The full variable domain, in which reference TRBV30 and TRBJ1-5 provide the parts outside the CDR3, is SQTIHQWPATLVQPVGSPLSLECTVEGTSNPNLYWYRQAAGRGLQLLFYSVGIGQISSEVPQNLSASRPQDRQFILSSKKLLLSDSGFYLCAWSVIRAEGAPQHFGDGTRLSIL.

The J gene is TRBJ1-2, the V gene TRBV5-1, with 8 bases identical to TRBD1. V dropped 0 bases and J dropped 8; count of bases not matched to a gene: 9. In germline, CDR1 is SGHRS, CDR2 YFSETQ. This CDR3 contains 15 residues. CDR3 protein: CASSLEVQQGGGYTF. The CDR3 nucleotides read TGCGCCAGCAGCTTGGAGGTTCAACAGGGGGGAGGCTACACCTTC.

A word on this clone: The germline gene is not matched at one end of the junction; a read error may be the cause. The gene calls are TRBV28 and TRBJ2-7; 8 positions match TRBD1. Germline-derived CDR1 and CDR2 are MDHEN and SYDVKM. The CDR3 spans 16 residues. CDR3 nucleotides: TGTGCCAGCAGCTTATCACCGGGACAGGAGTCCTACGAGCAGTACTTC. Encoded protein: CASSLSPGQESYEQYF.

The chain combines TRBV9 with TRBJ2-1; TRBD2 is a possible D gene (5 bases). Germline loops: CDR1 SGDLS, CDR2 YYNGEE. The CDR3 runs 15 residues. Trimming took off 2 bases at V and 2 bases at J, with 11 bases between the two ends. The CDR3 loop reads CASSVSGSAYNEQFF. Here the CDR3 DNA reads TGTGCCAGCAGCGTCAGTGGGAGCGCCTACAATGAGCAGTTCTTC.

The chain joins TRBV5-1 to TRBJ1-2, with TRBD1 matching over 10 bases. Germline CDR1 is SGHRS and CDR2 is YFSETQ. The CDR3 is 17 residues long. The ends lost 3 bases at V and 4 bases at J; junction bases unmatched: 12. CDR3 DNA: TGCGCCAGCAGCTCGCCAGAAGGGACAGGGGTTTTCTATGGCTACACCTTC. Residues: CASSSPEGTGVFYGYTF.

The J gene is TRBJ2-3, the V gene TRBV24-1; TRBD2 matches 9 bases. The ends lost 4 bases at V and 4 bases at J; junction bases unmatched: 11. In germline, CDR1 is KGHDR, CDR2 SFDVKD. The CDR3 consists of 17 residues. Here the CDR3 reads CATSEKLAGGPADTQYF. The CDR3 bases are TGTGCCACCAGTGAAAAACTAGCGGGCGGACCTGCAGATACGCAGTATTTT.

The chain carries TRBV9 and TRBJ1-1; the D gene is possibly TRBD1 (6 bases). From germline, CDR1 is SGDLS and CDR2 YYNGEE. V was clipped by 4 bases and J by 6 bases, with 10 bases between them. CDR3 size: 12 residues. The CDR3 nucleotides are TGTGCCAGCAGCCGGGGGGCGGCTGAAGCTTTCTTT. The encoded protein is CASSRGAAEAFF.

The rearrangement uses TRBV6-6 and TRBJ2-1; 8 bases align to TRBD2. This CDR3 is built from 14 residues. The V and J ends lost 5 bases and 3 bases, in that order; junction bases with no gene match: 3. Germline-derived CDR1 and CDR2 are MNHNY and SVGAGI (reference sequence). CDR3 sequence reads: CASSKLADYNEQFF. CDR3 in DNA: TGTGCCAGCAGTAAACTAGCGGACTACAATGAGCAGTTCTTC.

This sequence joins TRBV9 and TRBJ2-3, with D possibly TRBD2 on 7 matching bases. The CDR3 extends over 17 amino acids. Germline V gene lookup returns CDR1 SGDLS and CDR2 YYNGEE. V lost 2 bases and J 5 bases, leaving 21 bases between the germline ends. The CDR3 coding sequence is TGTGCCAGCAGCGTTAGCTTTACTAGCGAGGGGGGAGATACGCAGTATTTT. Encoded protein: CASSVSFTSEGGDTQYF.

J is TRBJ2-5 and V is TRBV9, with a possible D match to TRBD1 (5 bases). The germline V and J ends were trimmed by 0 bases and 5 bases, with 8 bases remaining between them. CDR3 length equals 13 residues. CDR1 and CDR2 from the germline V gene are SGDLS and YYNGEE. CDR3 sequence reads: CASSVAAGETQYF. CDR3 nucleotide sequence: TGTGCCAGCAGCGTAGCGGCAGGGGAGACCCAGTACTTC.

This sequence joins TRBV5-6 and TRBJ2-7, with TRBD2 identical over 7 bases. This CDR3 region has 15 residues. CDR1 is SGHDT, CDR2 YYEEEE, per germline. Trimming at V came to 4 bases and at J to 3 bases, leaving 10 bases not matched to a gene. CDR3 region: CASSGTSVEYYEQYF. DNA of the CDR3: TGTGCCAGCAGCGGAACTAGCGTTGAATACTACGAGCAGTACTTC.

CDR3 amino acids: CASSPRSNQPQHF. The DNA for the CDR3 is TGTGCCAGCAGCCCACGGAGCAATCAGCCCCAGCATTTT. The chain has TRBV7-2 and TRBJ1-5; D is ambiguous. Trimming took off 5 bases at V and 1 base at J, with 6 bases between the two ends. Germline V gene sequence: CDR1 SGHTA, CDR2 FQGNSA. This CDR3 comprises 13 residues.

CDR3 nucleotides: TGTGCCAGCAGTTACTCCAGGGTCTATGGCTACACCTTC. It translates to CASSYSRVYGYTF. This chain connects TRBV6-6 to TRBJ1-2, with D perhaps TRBD1 (5 bases). This CDR3 has 13 residues. Deletions cut 0 bases from V and 4 bases from J, with 6 bases between. Germline V lookup: CDR1 MNHNY, CDR2 SVGAGI (reference sequence).

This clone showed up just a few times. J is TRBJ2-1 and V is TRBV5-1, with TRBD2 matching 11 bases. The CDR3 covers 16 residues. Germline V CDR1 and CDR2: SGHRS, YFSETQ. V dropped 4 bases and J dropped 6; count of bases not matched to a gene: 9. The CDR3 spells CASSPKTSGTFNEQFF. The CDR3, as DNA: TGCGCCAGCAGCCCGAAGACTAGCGGGACCTTCAATGAGCAGTTCTTC.

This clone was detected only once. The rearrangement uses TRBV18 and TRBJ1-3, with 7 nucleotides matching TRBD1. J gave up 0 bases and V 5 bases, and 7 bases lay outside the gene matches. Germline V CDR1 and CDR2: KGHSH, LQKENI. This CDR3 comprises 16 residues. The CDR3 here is CASSSGQVLSGNTIYF. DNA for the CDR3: TGTGCCAGCTCATCCGGACAGGTGCTCTCTGGAAACACCATATATTTT.

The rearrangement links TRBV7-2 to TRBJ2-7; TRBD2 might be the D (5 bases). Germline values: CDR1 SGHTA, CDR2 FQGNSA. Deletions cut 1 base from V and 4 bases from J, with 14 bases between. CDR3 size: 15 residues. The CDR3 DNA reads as TGTGCCAGCAGCTTAGATTCCGGGGTCGGGTACGAGCAGTACTTC. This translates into CASSLDSGVGYEQYF.